This TCR beta chain was found in a study of blood T cell repertoires in COVID-19. In the study overall: The cDNA or gDNA used as material had been derived from T cells, B-cell-depleted T cells, or PBMCs.

Those enrolled in Seattle joined during active infection and were followed longitudinally afterward. TCRdb's copy holds only in-frame clones and misses some; the assay was immunoSEQ multiplex PCR. The table includes hundreds of thousands of clones, approximately 87% detected once. Per germline, CDR1 SGHTA and CDR2 FQGNSA. The CDR3 sequence is 15 residues long. V shed 5 bases, J shed 3 bases, and the junction held 8 bases outside the gene matches. Sequencing used peripheral blood. The clonotype comes from a woman between 50 and 59 years old with COVID-19, enrolled during active disease. The chain uses TRBV7-2 and TRBJ1-2; 8 bases match TRBD1. The CDR3 nucleotides are TGTGCCAGCAGCCCACGTGGACAGGGCGACTATGGCTACACCTTC. Protein product: CASSPRGQGDYGYTF.